The clone carrying this T cell receptor (beta chain) has only a few counts. V lost 6 bases, J lost 5 bases, and 9 bases stayed unmatched. In germline, CDR1 is SQVTM, CDR2 ANQGSEA. The CDR3 has 14 residues. The sequenced template was cDNA made from the entire isolated RNA. TCRdb's copy holds only in-frame clones and misses some; the assay was immunoSEQ multiplex PCR. This table has fewer than 650,000 clones, roughly a sixth appearing once. This sample stems from a study of beta chain features in type 1 diabetes. The receptor comes from a man younger than 35 in good health. V usage is TRBV29-1 and J usage is TRBJ2-3, with TRBD1 matching over 9 bases. The source material was naive CD4+ T cells from blood. CDR3 region: CSVGTGNSRDTQYF. The CDR3 bases are TGCAGCGTGGGGACAGGGAACTCGCGAGATACGCAGTATTTT.